Each of the 19 T cell receptor beta chains below was sequenced from the same sample in a study of STAT5B mutations in CD4+ large granular lymphocyte leukemia. Using immunoSEQ multiplex PCR, the repertoire was profiled, and TCRdb retains in-frame clones only, with some absent. The sample contains about 30,000 clones, 76% of which appear only once. The material sequenced was CD4+ T cells from blood buffy coats. The receptors were gathered from a human donor in good health.

The chain couples TRBV2 to TRBJ1-4; D is unclear. Germline CDR1 and CDR2: SNHLY and FYNNEI. This CDR3 contains 14 residues. Trimming cost V 7 bases and J 4 bases, with 13 bases left between them. Here the CDR3 DNA reads TGTGCCAGCAATCCAGGACGGCATAATGAAAAACTGTTTTTT. This translates into CASNPGRHNEKLFF.

This chain connects TRBV13 to TRBJ2-7; 7 nucleotides align to TRBD2. CDR1 PRHDT and CDR2 FYEKMQ come from the germline V gene (reference sequence). Trimming took 7 bases from V and 4 from J; bases not matched to a gene: 10. This CDR3 contains 14 residues. CDR3 DNA sequence: TGTGCCAGCAAGGGGCCGGGAGGAAGTTACGAGCAGTACTTC. Protein: CASKGPGGSYEQYF.

The chain carries TRBV5-1 and TRBJ2-3; 10 bases are a match to TRBD1. Germline V lookup: CDR1 SGHRS, CDR2 YFSETQ. The CDR3 loop spans 17 amino acids. V was clipped by 0 bases and J by 4 bases; unmatched bases: 8. The chain's CDR3 is CASSLAPGQGNADTQYF. The CDR3 nucleotides read TGCGCCAGCAGCTTGGCCCCGGGACAGGGGAACGCAGATACGCAGTATTTT.

The chain couples TRBV19 to TRBJ1-5, with D possibly being TRBD1 (5 bases). Trimming shortened V by 6 bases and J by 6 bases, and 18 bases separated the two germline ends. The CDR3 is 15 residues long. Germline lookup yields CDR1 LNHDA and CDR2 SQIVND (reference sequence). CDR3 DNA sequence: TGTGCCAGTAGCCCACCGGGGCACAATACTCAGCCCCAGCATTTT. It specifies CASSPPGHNTQPQHF.

The chain couples TRBV5-1 to TRBJ2-7; 11 nucleotides agree with TRBD2. V trimming: 2 bases; J trimming: 6 bases; junction bases outside the gene matches: 7. Germline-derived CDR1 and CDR2 are SGHRS and YFSETQ. CDR3 length: 15 residues. The CDR3 loop is CASSFKLAGDGEQYF. In DNA, the CDR3 is TGCGCCAGCAGCTTCAAACTAGCGGGAGACGGCGAGCAGTACTTC.

The chain has TRBV28 and TRBJ2-7, with 9 bases fitting TRBD1. The germline gives CDR1 MDHEN, CDR2 SYDVKM. Germline trimming cut 6 bases from V and 7 bases from J; bases unmatched to any gene: 13. The CDR3 runs to 15 residues. Written as DNA, the CDR3 is TGTGCCAGCAGCCCCCGGCGGGACAGGGTACGGGAGCAGTACTTC. Residues: CASSPRRDRVREQYF. The variable domain in full, completed from reference TRBV28 and TRBJ2-7, reads DVKVTQSSRYLVKRTGEKVFLECVQDMDHENMFWYRQDPGLGLRLIYFSYDVKMKEKGDIPEGYSVSREKKERFSLILESASTNQTSMYLCASSPRRDRVREQYFGPGTRLTVT.

The J gene is TRBJ2-5, the V gene TRBV18; maybe TRBD2 (5 bases). CDR3 length: 13 residues. Germline lookup yields CDR1 KGHSH and CDR2 LQKENI. Trimming took off 6 bases at V and 3 bases at J, with 11 bases between the two ends. CDR3 DNA: TGTGCCAGCTCGTACAGCGGAGAAGAGACCCAGTACTTC. Residues: CASSYSGEETQYF. The entire variable domain, with the rest obtained from reference TRBV18 and TRBJ2-5, is as follows: NAGVMQNPRHLVRRRGQEARLRCSPMKGHSHVYWYRQLPEEGLKFMVYLQKENIIDESGMPKERFSAEFPKEGPSILRIQQVVRGDSAAYFCASSYSGEETQYFGPGTRLLVL.

The gene calls are TRBV4-3 and TRBJ1-2; D remains unclear. Between the trimmed V and J ends, which lost 0 bases and 0 bases, there was a span of 11 bases. CDR3 size: 16 residues. Germline CDR1 is LGHNA and CDR2 is YSLEER. In DNA, the CDR3 is TGCGCCAGCAGCCAAGACCGGGTGAGGGCTAACTATGGCTACACCTTC. Translating gives CASSQDRVRANYGYTF.

This chain links TRBV5-5 with TRBJ2-3; D possibly corresponds to TRBD2 (6 bases). The CDR3 totals 16 residues. The germline V and J ends were trimmed by 4 bases and 1 base, with 16 bases remaining between them. Looked up from germline, CDR1 is SGHKS and CDR2 is YYEKEE (reference sequence). The CDR3 protein is CASSGGYPGGTDTQYF. The DNA of the CDR3 is TGTGCCAGCAGCGGAGGGTACCCCGGCGGCACAGATACGCAGTATTTT.

This chain links TRBV9 with TRBJ2-7, with 7 nucleotides matching TRBD1. The junction had 9 bases not matched to a gene; V was cut back by 4 bases and J by 2 bases. The CDR3 is 15 amino acids. The germline V gene encodes CDR1 SGDLS and CDR2 YYNGEE. The CDR3 is CASSPRDREAYEQYF. CDR3 nucleotides: TGTGCCAGCAGCCCCCGGGACAGAGAAGCCTACGAGCAGTACTTC.

The J gene is TRBJ1-2, the V gene TRBV28; weak D call: TRBD1 (5 bases). V lost 10 bases and J lost 3, with 12 bases in between. CDR1 is MDHEN and CDR2 is SYDVKM in the germline V gene. The CDR3 has 12 amino acids. Written as DNA, the CDR3 is TGTGCCACCCTAGGGACTCACTATGGCTACACCTTC. It specifies CATLGTHYGYTF.

The V call is TRBV18, the J call TRBJ1-3; maybe TRBD1 (5 bases). V was trimmed by 0 bases and J by 0 bases, leaving 9 bases between them. The CDR3 is 16 amino acids. Germline CDR1 KGHSH, CDR2 LQKENI. The CDR3 coding sequence is TGTGCCAGCTCACCACCGGGACGGAACTCTGGAAACACCATATATTTT. Its translation: CASSPPGRNSGNTIYF.

The genes are TRBV27 and TRBJ1-1, with 7 bases that match TRBD1. The CDR3 is made up of 13 amino acids. V lost 6 bases, J lost 2 bases, and 3 bases stayed unmatched. Germline CDR1 is MNHEY and CDR2 is SMNVEV (reference sequence). The CDR3 nucleotides read TGTGCCAGCAGCATAGGGGGCAACACTGAAGCTTTCTTT. This translates into CASSIGGNTEAFF.

The chain employs TRBV6-5 and TRBJ1-2, with a tentative D call TRBD1 (6 bases). This CDR3 spans 15 amino acids. Germline V gene sequence: CDR1 MNHEY, CDR2 SVGAGI. Trimming left V 3 bases short and J 6 bases short, with 17 bases between. Written as DNA, the CDR3 is TGTGCCAGCAGTTATCGGGGGGGCGAAGGAGATGGCTACACCTTC. Its protein product is CASSYRGGEGDGYTF.

The chain carries TRBV6-1 and TRBJ1-3; D is undetermined. The CDR3 loop spans 17 amino acids. Germline-derived CDR1 and CDR2 are MNHNS and SASEGT. V gave up 0 bases and J gave up 0 bases, with 12 bases separating them. CDR3 in DNA: TGTGCCAGCAGTGAAGCGCTTCGCAGCTACTCTGGAAACACCATATATTTT. Translated, it gives CASSEALRSYSGNTIYF.

The chain links TRBV5-1 to TRBJ2-2; D could derive from TRBD1 or TRBD2 (5 bases each). Germline V gene lookup returns CDR1 SGHRS and CDR2 YFSETQ. Trimming cost V 1 base and J 8 bases, with 12 bases left between them. The CDR3 covers 14 residues. Here the CDR3 reads CASSLLGDLGELFF. The CDR3 DNA is TGCGCCAGCAGCTTGCTGGGGGATTTAGGGGAGCTGTTTTTT.

This clone was observed a few times. The chain employs TRBV5-4 and TRBJ1-6; 8 bases agree with TRBD1. This CDR3 region has 16 residues. Germline V gene lookup returns CDR1 SGHNT and CDR2 YYREEE (reference sequence). J was trimmed by 2 bases and V by 3 bases; bases with no gene match: 4. The CDR3 reads CASSYGQGTYNSPLHF. The DNA of the CDR3 is TGTGCCAGCAGCTACGGACAGGGCACCTATAATTCACCCCTCCACTTT.

The J gene is TRBJ2-3, the V gene TRBV7-9; tentative D call: TRBD2 (6 bases). V was shortened by 4 bases and J by 3 bases, with 14 bases between the two germline ends. CDR1 is SEHNR, CDR2 FQNEAQ, per germline (reference sequence). The CDR3 contains 15 residues. The CDR3 is CASSSRLEGTDTQYF. The DNA for the CDR3 is TGTGCCAGCAGCTCCCGACTAGAAGGAACAGATACGCAGTATTTT.

The V and J genes are TRBV6-1 and TRBJ1-2; the match to TRBD1 covers 11 bases. CDR3 length equals 13 residues. The trim removed 6 bases at V and 5 bases at J, leaving 2 bases unmatched. Germline V gene lookup returns CDR1 MNHNS and CDR2 SASEGT. CDR3 sequence: CASRDRGPYGYTF. CDR3 nucleotides: TGTGCCAGCAGGGACAGGGGGCCGTATGGCTACACCTTC.